This T cell receptor (beta chain) originates from a study of human T cells and chemical hapten exposure. TCRdb re-analysed the RACE reads in MiXCR, keeping a single row per CDR3 protein. The table shows 80,000 to 100,000 distinct CDR3 sequences, with 27% occurring only once. Time point in this sample: patch test 3, about 24 weeks after DPC sensitization. Indicated treatment: therapeutic diphenylcyclopropenone sensitization with weekly scalp DPC. CDR3 size: 16 residues. V gave up 4 bases and J gave up 6 bases; unmatched junction bases: 7. Germline V gene lookup returns CDR1 LGHDT and CDR2 YNNKEL (reference sequence).

V is TRBV3-1 and J is TRBJ2-1, with 12 bases fitting TRBD2. The specimen was whole blood, collected in connection with sensitization to the hapten diphenylcyclopropenone (DPC). The origin of this receptor is a man aged 40-49 years with alopecia areata. Some clones in this sample may be carry-over from other donors' samples. The CDR3 bases are TGTGCCAGCAGCCTCCGGACTAGCGGGGATTTCAATGAGCAGTTCTTC. This sequence encodes CASSLRTSGDFNEQFF.